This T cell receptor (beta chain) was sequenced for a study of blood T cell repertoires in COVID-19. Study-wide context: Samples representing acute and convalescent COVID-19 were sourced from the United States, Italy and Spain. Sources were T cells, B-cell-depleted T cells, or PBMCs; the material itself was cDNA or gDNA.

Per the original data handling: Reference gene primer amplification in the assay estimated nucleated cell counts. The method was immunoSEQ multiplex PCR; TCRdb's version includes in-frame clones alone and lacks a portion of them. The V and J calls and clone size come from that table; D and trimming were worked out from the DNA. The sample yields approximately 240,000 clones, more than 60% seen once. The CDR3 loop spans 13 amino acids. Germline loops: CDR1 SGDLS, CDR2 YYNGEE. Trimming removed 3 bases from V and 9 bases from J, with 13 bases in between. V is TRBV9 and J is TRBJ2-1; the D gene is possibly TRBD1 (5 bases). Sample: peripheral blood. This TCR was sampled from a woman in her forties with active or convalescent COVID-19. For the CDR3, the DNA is TGTGCCAGCAGCGAGGGGTCAGGGCCTGAGCAGTTCTTC. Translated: CASSEGSGPEQFF. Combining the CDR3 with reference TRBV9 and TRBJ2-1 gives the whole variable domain DSGVTQTPKHLITATGQRVTLRCSPRSGDLSVYWYQQSLDQGLQFLIQYYNGEERAKGNILERFSAQQFPDLHSELNLSSLELGDSALYFCASSEGSGPEQFFGPGTRLTVL.